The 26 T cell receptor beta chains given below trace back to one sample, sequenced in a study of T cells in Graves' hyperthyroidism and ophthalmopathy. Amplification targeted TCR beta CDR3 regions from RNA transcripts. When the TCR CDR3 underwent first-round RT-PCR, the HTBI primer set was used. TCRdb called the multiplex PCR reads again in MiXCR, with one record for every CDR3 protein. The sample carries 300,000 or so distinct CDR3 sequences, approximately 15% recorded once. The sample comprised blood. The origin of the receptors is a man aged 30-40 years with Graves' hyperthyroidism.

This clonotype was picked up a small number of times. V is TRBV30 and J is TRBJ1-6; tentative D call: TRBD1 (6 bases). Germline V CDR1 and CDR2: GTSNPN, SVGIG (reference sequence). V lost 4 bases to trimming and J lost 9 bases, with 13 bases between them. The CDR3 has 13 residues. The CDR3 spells CAWKGGLGSPLHF. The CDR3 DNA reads TGTGCCTGGAAAGGGGGGCTCGGTTCACCCCTCCACTTT.

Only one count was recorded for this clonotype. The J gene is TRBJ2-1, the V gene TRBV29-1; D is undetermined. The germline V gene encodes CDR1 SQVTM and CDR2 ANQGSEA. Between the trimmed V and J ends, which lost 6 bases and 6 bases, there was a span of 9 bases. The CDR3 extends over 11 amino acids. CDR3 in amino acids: CSVRPSNEQFF. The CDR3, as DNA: TGCAGCGTGAGGCCGTCCAATGAGCAGTTCTTC.

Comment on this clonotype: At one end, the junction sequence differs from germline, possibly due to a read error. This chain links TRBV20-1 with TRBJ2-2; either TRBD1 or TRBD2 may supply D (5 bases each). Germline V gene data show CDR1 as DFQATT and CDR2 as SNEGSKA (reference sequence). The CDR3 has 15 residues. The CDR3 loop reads CSARSSEVDTGERFF. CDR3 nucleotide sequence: TGCAGTGCTAGATCGAGCGAGGTGGACACCGGGGAGCGGTTTTTT.

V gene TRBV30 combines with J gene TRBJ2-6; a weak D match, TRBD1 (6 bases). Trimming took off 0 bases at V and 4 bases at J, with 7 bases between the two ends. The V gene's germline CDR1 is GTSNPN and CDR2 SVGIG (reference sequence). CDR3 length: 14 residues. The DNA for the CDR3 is TGTGCCTGGAGTGTAGGGACAGGGGCCAACGTCCTGACTTTC. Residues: CAWSVGTGANVLTF. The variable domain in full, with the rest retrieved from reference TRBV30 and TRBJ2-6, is SQTIHQWPATLVQPVGSPLSLECTVEGTSNPNLYWYRQAAGRGLQLLFYSVGIGQISSEVPQNLSASRPQDRQFILSSKKLLLSDSGFYLCAWSVGTGANVLTFGAGSRLTVL.

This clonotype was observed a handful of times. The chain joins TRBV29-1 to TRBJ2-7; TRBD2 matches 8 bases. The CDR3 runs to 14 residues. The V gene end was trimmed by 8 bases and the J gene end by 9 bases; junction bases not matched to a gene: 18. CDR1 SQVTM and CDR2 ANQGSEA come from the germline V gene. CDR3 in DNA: TGCAGCACCAAGGGACTAGGCTTCTACGAGTGGCAGTACTTC. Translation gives CSTKGLGFYEWQYF.

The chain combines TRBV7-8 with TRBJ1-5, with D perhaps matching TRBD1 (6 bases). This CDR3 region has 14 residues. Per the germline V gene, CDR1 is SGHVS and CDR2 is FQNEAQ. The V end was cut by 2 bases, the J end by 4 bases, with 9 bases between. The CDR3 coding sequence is TGTGCCAGCAGCTTAAACAGGGCAAATCAGCCCCAGCATTTT. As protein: CASSLNRANQPQHF.

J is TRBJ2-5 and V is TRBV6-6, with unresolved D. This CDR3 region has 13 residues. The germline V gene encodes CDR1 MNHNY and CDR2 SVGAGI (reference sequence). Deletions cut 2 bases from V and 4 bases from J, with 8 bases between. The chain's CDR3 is CASSYPTRETQYF. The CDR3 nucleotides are TGTGCCAGCAGTTACCCGACGCGAGAGACCCAGTACTTC.

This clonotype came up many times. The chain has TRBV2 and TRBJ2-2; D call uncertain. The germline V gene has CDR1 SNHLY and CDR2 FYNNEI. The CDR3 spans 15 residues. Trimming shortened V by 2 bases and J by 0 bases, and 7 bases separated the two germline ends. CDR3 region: CASSETRSNTGELFF. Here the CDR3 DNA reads TGTGCCAGCAGTGAAACAAGATCGAACACCGGGGAGCTGTTTTTT.

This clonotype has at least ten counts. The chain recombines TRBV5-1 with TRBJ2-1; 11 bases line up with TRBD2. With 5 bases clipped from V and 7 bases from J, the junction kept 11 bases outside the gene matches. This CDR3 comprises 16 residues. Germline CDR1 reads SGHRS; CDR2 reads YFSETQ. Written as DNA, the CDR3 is TGCGCCAGCAGTCTGTTACTAGCGGGAGAGGAGAATGAGCAGTTCTTC. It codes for CASSLLLAGEENEQFF. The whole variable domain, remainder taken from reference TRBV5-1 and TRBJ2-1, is KAGVTQTPRYLIKTRGQQVTLSCSPISGHRSVSWYQQTPGQGLQFLFEYFSETQRNKGNFPGRFSGRQFSNSRSEMNVSTLELGDSALYLCASSLLLAGEENEQFFGPGTRLTVL.

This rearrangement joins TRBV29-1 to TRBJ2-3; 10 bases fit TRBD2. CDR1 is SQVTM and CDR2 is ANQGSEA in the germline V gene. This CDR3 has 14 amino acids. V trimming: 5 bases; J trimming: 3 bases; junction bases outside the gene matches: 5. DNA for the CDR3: TGCAGCGTTTCTAGCGGGAGTCTGACAGATACGCAGTATTTT. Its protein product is CSVSSGSLTDTQYF.

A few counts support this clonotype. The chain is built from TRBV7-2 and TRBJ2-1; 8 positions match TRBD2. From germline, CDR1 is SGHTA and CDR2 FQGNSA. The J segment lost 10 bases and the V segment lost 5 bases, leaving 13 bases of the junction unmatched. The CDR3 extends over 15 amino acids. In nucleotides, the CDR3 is TGTGCCAGCAGCGCCTCTAGCGGGCTTGGACGAGAGCAGTTCTTC. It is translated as CASSASSGLGREQFF.

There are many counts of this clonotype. CDR3 protein: CASSDPAESAAQFF. Here the CDR3 DNA reads TGTGCCAGCAGTGACCCCGCCGAGTCCGCTGCGCAGTTCTTC. The genes are TRBV6-4 and TRBJ2-1, with D hard to call. CDR3 length: 14 amino acids. V was trimmed by 2 bases and J by 12 bases, leaving 17 bases between them. In germline, CDR1 is MRHNA, CDR2 SNTAGT.

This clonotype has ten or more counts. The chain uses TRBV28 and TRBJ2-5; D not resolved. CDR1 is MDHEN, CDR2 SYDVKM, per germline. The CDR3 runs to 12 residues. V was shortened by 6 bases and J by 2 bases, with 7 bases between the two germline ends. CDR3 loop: CASRTLQETQYF. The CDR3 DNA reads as TGTGCCAGCAGAACCCTACAAGAGACCCAGTACTTC.

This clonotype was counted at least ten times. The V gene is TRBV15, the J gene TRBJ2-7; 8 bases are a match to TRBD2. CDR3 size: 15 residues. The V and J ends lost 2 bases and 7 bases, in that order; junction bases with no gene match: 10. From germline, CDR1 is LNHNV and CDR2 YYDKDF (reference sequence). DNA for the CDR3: TGTGCCACCAGCAGAAGAGCGGGAGTAGTGAGTGAGCAGTACTTC. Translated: CATSRRAGVVSEQYF.

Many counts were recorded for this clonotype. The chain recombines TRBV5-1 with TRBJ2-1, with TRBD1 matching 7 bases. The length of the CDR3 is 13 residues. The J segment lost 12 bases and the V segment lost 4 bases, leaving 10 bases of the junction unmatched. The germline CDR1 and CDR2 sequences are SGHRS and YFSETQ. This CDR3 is CASSPPGQSGQFF. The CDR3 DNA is TGCGCCAGCAGCCCGCCGGGACAGAGCGGGCAGTTCTTC.

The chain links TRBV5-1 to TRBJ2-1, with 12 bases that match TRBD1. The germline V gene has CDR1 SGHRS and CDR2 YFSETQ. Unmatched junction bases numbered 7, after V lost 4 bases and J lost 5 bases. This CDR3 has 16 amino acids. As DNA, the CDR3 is TGCGCCAGCAGCGACCGGGACAGGGGGCCGGACAATGAGCAGTTCTTC. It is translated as CASSDRDRGPDNEQFF.

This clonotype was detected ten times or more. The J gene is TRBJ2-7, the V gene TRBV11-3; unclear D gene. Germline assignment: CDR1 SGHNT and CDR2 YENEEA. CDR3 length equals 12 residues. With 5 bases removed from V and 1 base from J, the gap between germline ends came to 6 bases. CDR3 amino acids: CASSRVSYEQYF. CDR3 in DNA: TGTGCCAGCAGCAGGGTGTCCTACGAGCAGTACTTC.

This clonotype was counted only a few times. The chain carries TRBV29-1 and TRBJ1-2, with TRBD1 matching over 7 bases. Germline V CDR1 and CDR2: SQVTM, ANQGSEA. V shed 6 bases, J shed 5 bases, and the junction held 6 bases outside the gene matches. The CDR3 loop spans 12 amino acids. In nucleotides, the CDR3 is TGCAGCGTCCGGGACAGTCAGTATGGCTACACCTTC. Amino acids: CSVRDSQYGYTF.

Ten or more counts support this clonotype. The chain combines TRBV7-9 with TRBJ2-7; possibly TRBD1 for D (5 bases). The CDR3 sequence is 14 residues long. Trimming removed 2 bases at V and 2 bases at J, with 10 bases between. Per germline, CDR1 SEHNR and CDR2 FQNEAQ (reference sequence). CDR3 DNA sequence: TGTGCCAGCAGCTTAACCCAGGGCCCCTACGAGCAGTACTTC. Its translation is CASSLTQGPYEQYF.

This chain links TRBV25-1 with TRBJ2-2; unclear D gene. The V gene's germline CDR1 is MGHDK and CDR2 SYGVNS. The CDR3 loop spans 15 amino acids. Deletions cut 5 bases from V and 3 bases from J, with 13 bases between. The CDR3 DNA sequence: TGTGCCAGCAGTCAGTTGGACGGGTACACCGGGGAGCTGTTTTTT. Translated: CASSQLDGYTGELFF.

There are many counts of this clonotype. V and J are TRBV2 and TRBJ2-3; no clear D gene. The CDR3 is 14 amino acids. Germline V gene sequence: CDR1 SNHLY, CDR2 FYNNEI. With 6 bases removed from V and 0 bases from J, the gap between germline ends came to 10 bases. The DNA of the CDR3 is TGTGCCAGCAGCTATACGACAAGCACAGATACGCAGTATTTT. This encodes CASSYTTSTDTQYF.

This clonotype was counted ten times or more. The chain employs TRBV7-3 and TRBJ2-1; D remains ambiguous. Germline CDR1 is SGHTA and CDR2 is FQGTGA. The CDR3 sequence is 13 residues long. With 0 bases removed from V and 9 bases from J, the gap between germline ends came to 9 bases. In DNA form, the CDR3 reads TGTGCCAGCAGCTTAACGTTACGAGGTGAGCAGTTCTTC. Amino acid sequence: CASSLTLRGEQFF.

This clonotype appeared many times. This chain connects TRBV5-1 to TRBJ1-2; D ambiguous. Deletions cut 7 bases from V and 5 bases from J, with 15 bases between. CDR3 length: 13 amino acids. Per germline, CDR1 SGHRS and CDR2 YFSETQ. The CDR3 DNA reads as TGCGCCAGCCGTAAGGGCGCCGGTTATGGCTACACCTTC. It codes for CASRKGAGYGYTF. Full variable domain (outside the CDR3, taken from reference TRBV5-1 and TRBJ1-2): KAGVTQTPRYLIKTRGQQVTLSCSPISGHRSVSWYQQTPGQGLQFLFEYFSETQRNKGNFPGRFSGRQFSNSRSEMNVSTLELGDSALYLCASRKGAGYGYTFGSGTRLTVV.

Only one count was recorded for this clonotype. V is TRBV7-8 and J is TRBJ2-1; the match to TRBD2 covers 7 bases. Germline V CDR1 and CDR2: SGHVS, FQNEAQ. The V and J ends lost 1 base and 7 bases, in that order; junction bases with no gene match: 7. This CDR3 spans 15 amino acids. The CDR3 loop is CASSLEAGVGNEQFF. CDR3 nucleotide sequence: TGTGCCAGCAGCTTAGAGGCGGGAGTCGGTAATGAGCAGTTCTTC. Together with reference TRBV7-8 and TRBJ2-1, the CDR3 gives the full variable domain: GAGVSQSPRYKVAKRGQDVALRCDPISGHVSLFWYQQALGQGPEFLTYFQNEAQLDKSGLPSDRFFAERPEGSVSTLKIQRTQQEDSAVYLCASSLEAGVGNEQFFGPGTRLTVL.

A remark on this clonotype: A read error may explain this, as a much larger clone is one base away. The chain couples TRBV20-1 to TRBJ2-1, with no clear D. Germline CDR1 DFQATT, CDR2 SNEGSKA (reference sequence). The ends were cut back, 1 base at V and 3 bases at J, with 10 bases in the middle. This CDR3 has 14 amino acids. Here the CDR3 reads CSARGASGYNEQFF. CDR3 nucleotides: TGCAGTGCTAGAGGGGCCTCAGGCTACAATGAGCAGTTCTTC.

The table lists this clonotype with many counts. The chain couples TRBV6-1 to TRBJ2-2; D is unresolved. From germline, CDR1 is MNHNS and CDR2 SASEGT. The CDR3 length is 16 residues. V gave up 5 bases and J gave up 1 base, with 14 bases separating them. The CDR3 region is CASSRQRVGNTGELFF. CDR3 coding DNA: TGTGCCAGCAGTAGGCAAAGGGTGGGGAACACCGGGGAGCTGTTTTTT.